Listed here are 2 T cell receptor beta chains from one sample, sequenced in a study of blood T cell repertoires in COVID-19. Libraries were prepared by immunoSEQ multiplex PCR; TCRdb keeps only in-frame clonotypes and omits some of them. This sample yields around 20,000 clones, of which nearly 90% are seen a single time; over 7% belongs to the top ten. Material for sequencing was peripheral blood. The receptors were gathered from a human donor with active COVID-19. The donor label of this sample is uncertain.

The chain couples TRBV5-1 to TRBJ2-7; unclear D gene. This CDR3 is built from 14 residues. Deletions cut 0 bases from V and 6 bases from J, with 13 bases between. Germline lookup yields CDR1 SGHRS and CDR2 YFSETQ. The CDR3 bases are TGCGCCAGCAGCTTGGCCCTAGACCAATCCGAGCAGTACTTC. Translation gives CASSLALDQSEQYF.

V usage is TRBV7-3 and J usage is TRBJ2-7; 9 nucleotides align to TRBD1. Germline V gene data show CDR1 as SGHTA and CDR2 as FQGTGA. The CDR3 is 16 residues long. Trimming at V came to 2 bases and at J to 3 bases, leaving 8 bases not matched to a gene. In DNA form, the CDR3 reads TGTGCCAGCAGCTTACGACCTGCGGACAGGGGCTACGAGCAGTACTTC. Translating it yields CASSLRPADRGYEQYF.